The clone carrying this T cell receptor beta chain was seen a single time. The entry originates in a study of technical replicates of blood from several donors. The ends lost 3 bases at V and 1 base at J; junction bases unmatched: 8. From germline, CDR1 is SGDLS and CDR2 YYNGEE. This CDR3 spans 16 amino acids. TCRdb's copy holds only in-frame clones and misses some; the assay was immunoSEQ multiplex PCR. Among 9,500 to 15,000 clones listed, around 93% were seen once. The chain has TRBV9 and TRBJ2-7, with TRBD2 identical over 9 bases. Specimen: PBMCs. This receptor was identified in a human donor in good health. The CDR3 nucleotides read TGTGCCAGCAGCGAGAGCAGCGGGAGGACGTCCTACGAGCAGTACTTC. It yields the protein CASSESSGRTSYEQYF.